The 23 T cell receptor beta chains below come from one sample, sequenced in a study of cytomegalovirus exposure and HLA in healthy donors. 13 Jbeta primers and 60 Vbeta primers were used for the PCR. Sequencing was performed with immunoSEQ multiplex PCR; in TCRdb, only in-frame clones are kept and a portion is missing. This sample has under 140,000 clones, with more than 75% found just once. The sample comprised PBMCs. The receptors derive from a man aged 35 to 55 in good health and CMV-seronegative.

With regard to this clone: The identical CDR3 is also encoded by other nucleotide sequences in the sample. The chain joins TRBV5-1 to TRBJ1-2; a weak D match, TRBD1 (5 bases). V lost 0 bases, J lost 8 bases, and 11 bases lay in between. The CDR3 consists of 13 residues. The germline V gene encodes CDR1 SGHRS and CDR2 YFSETQ. Here the CDR3 reads CASSLEGASGYTF. CDR3 in DNA: TGCGCCAGCAGCTTGGAAGGGGCCTCGGGCTACACCTTC.

CDR3 region: CASSSPTGIGSNQPQHF. The DNA of the CDR3 is TGTGCCAGCAGTTCCCCCACAGGGATAGGGAGCAATCAGCCCCAGCATTTT. V and J are TRBV28 and TRBJ1-5; possibly TRBD1 for D (6 bases). This CDR3 spans 17 amino acids. V lost 4 bases and J 1 base, leaving 17 bases between the germline ends. Germline-derived CDR1 and CDR2 are MDHEN and SYDVKM.

This sequence joins TRBV5-1 and TRBJ2-7; D may be TRBD2 (6 bases). Germline V gene data show CDR1 as SGHRS and CDR2 as YFSETQ. The CDR3 extends over 12 amino acids. V was trimmed by 3 bases and J by 4 bases, leaving 8 bases between them. CDR3 nucleotides: TGCGCCAGCAGCTCGGAGGGTTACGAGCAGTACTTC. It specifies CASSSEGYEQYF.

V gene TRBV30 combines with J gene TRBJ1-1; D is unresolved. The CDR3 consists of 14 residues. From germline, CDR1 is GTSNPN and CDR2 SVGIG (reference sequence). V was shortened by 6 bases and J by 5 bases, with 19 bases between the two germline ends. CDR3 in amino acids: CACPDALGGTEAFF. DNA of the CDR3: TGTGCCTGTCCCGATGCCCTGGGAGGTACTGAAGCTTTCTTT.

CDR3 amino acids: CASSRRKTGYQETQYF. DNA of the CDR3: TGTGCCAGCAGCCGTAGGAAGACAGGGTACCAAGAGACCCAGTACTTC. The V and J genes are TRBV27 and TRBJ2-5; 7 positions match TRBD1. Germline trimming cut 6 bases from V and 0 bases from J; bases unmatched to any gene: 10. The CDR3 sequence is 16 residues long. Germline CDR1 reads MNHEY; CDR2 reads SMNVEV (reference sequence).

The J gene is TRBJ1-1, the V gene TRBV15; a weak D match, TRBD1 (5 bases). CDR1 is LNHNV, CDR2 YYDKDF, per germline (reference sequence). This CDR3 region has 14 residues. The V end was cut by 3 bases, the J end by 2 bases, with 10 bases between. The CDR3 DNA is TGTGCCACCAGCAGGGATACAGGTAACACTGAAGCTTTCTTT. It is translated as CATSRDTGNTEAFF.

J is TRBJ1-5 and V is TRBV13, with D hard to call. CDR3 length equals 12 residues. The V end lost 5 bases, the J end lost 4 bases, and 6 bases lay between the germline ends. CDR1 PRHDT and CDR2 FYEKMQ come from the germline V gene (reference sequence). In nucleotides, the CDR3 is TGTGCCAGCAGCGTCAGGAATCAGCCCCAGCATTTT. Protein product: CASSVRNQPQHF.

The rearrangement joins TRBV28 to TRBJ2-6; the D gene is possibly TRBD2 (6 bases). Trimming pared 10 bases from V and 0 bases from J, leaving 13 bases between. CDR1 and CDR2 (germline): MDHEN, SYDVKM. The CDR3 sequence is 15 residues long. In DNA, the CDR3 is TGTGCCACCGGAGGGACGGGCTCTGGGGCCAACGTCCTGACTTTC. Amino acids: CATGGTGSGANVLTF.

J is TRBJ2-1 and V is TRBV6-5; 10 nucleotides align to TRBD1. The CDR3 is 16 residues long. Germline CDR1 and CDR2: MNHEY and SVGAGI. J was trimmed by 9 bases and V by 2 bases; bases with no gene match: 10. CDR3 sequence reads: CASSYTGTGVQGEQFF. In DNA, the CDR3 is TGTGCCAGCAGTTACACCGGGACAGGGGTGCAGGGTGAGCAGTTCTTC.

Details on this clone: The sample has other DNA sequences that encode this CDR3 too. The chain couples TRBV19 to TRBJ2-3; 8 bases agree with TRBD2. Per germline, CDR1 LNHDA and CDR2 SQIVND (reference sequence). Germline trimming cut 6 bases from V and 0 bases from J; bases unmatched to any gene: 5. The CDR3 extends over 15 amino acids. DNA of the CDR3: TGTGCCAGTAGCTCGGGGGGGCTTAGCACAGATACGCAGTATTTT. Translating it yields CASSSGGLSTDTQYF.

CDR3 amino acids: CASSLRGRNEKLFF. CDR3 nucleotides: TGTGCCAGCAGCCTAAGGGGGCGGAATGAAAAACTGTTTTTT. The chain is built from TRBV28 and TRBJ1-4; 7 nucleotides agree with TRBD1. Germline trimming cut 6 bases from V and 5 bases from J; bases unmatched to any gene: 6. In germline, CDR1 is MDHEN, CDR2 SYDVKM. This CDR3 region has 14 residues. The variable domain in full, completed from reference TRBV28 and TRBJ1-4, reads DVKVTQSSRYLVKRTGEKVFLECVQDMDHENMFWYRQDPGLGLRLIYFSYDVKMKEKGDIPEGYSVSREKKERFSLILESASTNQTSMYLCASSLRGRNEKLFFGSGTQLSVL.

The chain links TRBV6-6 to TRBJ1-2, with 8 bases identical to TRBD1. This CDR3 contains 14 residues. The V gene's germline CDR1 is MNHNY and CDR2 SVGAGI (reference sequence). The ends lost 6 bases at V and 6 bases at J; junction bases unmatched: 9. The CDR3 loop is CASSIPDRGDGYTF. As DNA, the CDR3 is TGTGCCAGCAGCATACCCGACAGGGGAGATGGCTACACCTTC.

For the CDR3, the DNA is TGTGCCAGCAGTTCCACCCGAGTAACCTACAATGAGCAGTTCTTC. Its translation is CASSSTRVTYNEQFF. The rearrangement uses TRBV6-5 and TRBJ2-1; no firm D call. Germline V lookup: CDR1 MNHEY, CDR2 SVGAGI. V lost 4 bases, J lost 2 bases, and 12 bases lay in between. The CDR3 contains 15 residues.

This rearrangement joins TRBV5-4 to TRBJ1-4; TRBD1 matches at 7 bases. The germline V gene has CDR1 SGHNT and CDR2 YYREEE (reference sequence). With V trimmed by 3 bases and J by 7 bases, 9 bases remained unmatched. The CDR3 has 15 amino acids. The CDR3 bases are TGTGCCAGCAGCTCCACAGGGGAAGGGAGTGAAAAACTGTTTTTT. Protein: CASSSTGEGSEKLFF.

The table lists this clone with a count of one. V gene TRBV2 combines with J gene TRBJ1-6, with unresolved D. This CDR3 is 10 amino acids long. CDR1 is SNHLY, CDR2 FYNNEI, per germline. Between the trimmed V and J ends, which lost 8 bases and 7 bases, there was a span of 3 bases. CDR3 sequence: CASSNSPLHF. DNA of the CDR3: TGTGCCAGCTCAAATTCACCCCTCCACTTT.

This clone was counted once. The rearrangement uses TRBV18 and TRBJ2-5; D remains unclear. Trimming shortened V by 1 base and J by 1 base, and 10 bases separated the two germline ends. CDR3 length: 15 amino acids. CDR1 is KGHSH, CDR2 LQKENI, per germline. The CDR3 spells CASSPLPGSQETQYF. The CDR3 bases are TGTGCCAGCTCACCACTCCCCGGGTCCCAAGAGACCCAGTACTTC.

The genes are TRBV6-1 and TRBJ1-2, with TRBD1 identical over 8 bases. Germline CDR1 and CDR2: MNHNS and SASEGT. J gave up 2 bases and V 8 bases, and 4 bases lay outside the gene matches. The CDR3 runs to 13 residues. The CDR3 coding sequence is TGTGCCAGCGGGAGACAGGGGAACTATGGCTACACCTTC. Its protein product is CASGRQGNYGYTF.

The chain recombines TRBV6-1 with TRBJ1-5, with unresolved D. The CDR3 totals 16 residues. Germline assignment: CDR1 MNHNS and CDR2 SASEGT. Deletions cut 0 bases from V and 5 bases from J, with 14 bases between. CDR3 protein: CASSEAFVGVDQPQHF. The DNA of the CDR3 is TGTGCCAGCAGTGAAGCGTTCGTGGGAGTAGATCAGCCCCAGCATTTT.

The chain couples TRBV7-6 to TRBJ1-6; the D gene is possibly TRBD1 (6 bases). V shed 5 bases and J shed 7 bases, with 18 bases lying between them. The CDR3 extends over 16 amino acids. Looked up from germline, CDR1 is SGHVS and CDR2 is FNYEAQ. Written as DNA, the CDR3 is TGTGCCAGCAGCCAGGGGAGTGGCGTTGGAAATTCACCCCTCCACTTT. Its protein product is CASSQGSGVGNSPLHF.

The CDR3 nucleotides read TGTGCCAGCAGTTCCTGGGACTCCAGCCAGCCCCAGCATTTT. This gives the protein CASSSWDSSQPQHF. The chain links TRBV6-5 to TRBJ1-5; the D gene is possibly TRBD1 (5 bases). CDR3 length: 14 amino acids. CDR1 is MNHEY and CDR2 is SVGAGI in the germline V gene. Trimming shortened V by 4 bases and J by 7 bases, and 14 bases separated the two germline ends.

This chain joins TRBV5-6 and TRBJ1-2; the match to TRBD1 covers 7 bases. The CDR3 totals 18 residues. CDR1 is SGHDT and CDR2 is YYEEEE in the germline V gene. After removal of 4 bases from V and 0 bases from J, the junction contained 15 bases not matched to a gene. The CDR3: CASSPRDSLRRANYGYTF. The CDR3 DNA reads TGTGCCAGCAGCCCCCGGGACAGCCTTAGGAGAGCTAACTATGGCTACACCTTC.

V gene TRBV19 combines with J gene TRBJ1-2; D ambiguous. V was shortened by 4 bases and J by 5 bases, with 14 bases between the two germline ends. Germline V lookup: CDR1 LNHDA, CDR2 SQIVND (reference sequence). CDR3 length equals 14 residues. CDR3 sequence (DNA): TGTGCCAGTAGTACAACTACAAACTATTATGGCTACACCTTC. As protein: CASSTTTNYYGYTF. The variable domain in full, with the rest retrieved from reference TRBV19 and TRBJ1-2, is DGGITQSPKYLFRKEGQNVTLSCEQNLNHDAMYWYRQDPGQGLRLIYYSQIVNDFQKGDIAEGYSVSREKKESFPLTVTSAQKNPTAFYLCASSTTTNYYGYTFGSGTRLTVV.

The CDR3 loop is CASSLLPGTGGAYYEQYF. CDR3 nucleotide sequence: TGCGCCAGCAGCCTACTTCCCGGGACAGGGGGCGCCTACTACGAGCAGTACTTC. The chain is built from TRBV5-1 and TRBJ2-7, with 12 bases identical to TRBD1. Germline CDR1 is SGHRS and CDR2 is YFSETQ. V lost 4 bases, J lost 3 bases, and 14 bases stayed unmatched. The CDR3 runs 18 residues.